The 10 T cell receptor beta chains presented below share a single source sample, sequenced in a study of blood T cell repertoires in COVID-19. Only in-frame clones appear in the TCRdb table, and some are missing; sequencing was by immunoSEQ multiplex PCR. The repertoire holds some 490,000 clones, roughly nine tenths seen once, with roughly 8.5% in the top ten. Sequencing input: PBMCs or T cells enriched from blood (not recorded which). These receptors were taken from a woman aged 55-70 years who had recovered from COVID-19.

This chain connects TRBV5-4 to TRBJ2-7; D is possibly TRBD2 (7 bases). The CDR3 consists of 14 residues. Per the germline V gene, CDR1 is SGHNT and CDR2 is YYREEE (reference sequence). V was clipped by 0 bases and J by 5 bases, with 12 bases between them. CDR3 coding DNA: TGTGCCAGCAGCTTGGCCGGGGGGCGAAACGAGCAGTACTTC. Translation gives CASSLAGGRNEQYF.

CDR3: CAGLPGAENTQYF. CDR3 sequence (DNA): TGTGCCGGACTCCCAGGGGCGGAGAATACGCAGTATTTT. The chain combines TRBV2 with TRBJ2-3; TRBD1 might be the D (6 bases). This CDR3 region has 13 residues. Germline V gene lookup returns CDR1 SNHLY and CDR2 FYNNEI. V was shortened by 11 bases and J by 7 bases, with 19 bases between the two germline ends.

This clone was found once. The chain couples TRBV19 to TRBJ1-5, with 12 nucleotides matching TRBD1. This CDR3 comprises 15 residues. The J segment lost 7 bases and the V segment lost 5 bases, leaving 6 bases of the junction unmatched. Germline CDR1 and CDR2: LNHDA and SQIVND (reference sequence). The CDR3 here is CASSPGQGAVQPQHF. The CDR3 DNA reads as TGTGCCAGTAGTCCGGGACAGGGGGCCGTCCAGCCCCAGCATTTT.

This clone was observed a handful of times. This chain links TRBV5-1 with TRBJ1-2; D unclear. The CDR3 runs 14 residues. Germline V gene lookup returns CDR1 SGHRS and CDR2 YFSETQ. Trimming shortened V by 4 bases and J by 3 bases, and 13 bases separated the two germline ends. CDR3 coding DNA: TGCGCCAGCAGCCTGTGGTCCGGAGACTATGGCTACACCTTC. Its protein is CASSLWSGDYGYTF.

This clone is a singleton in its sample. This chain links TRBV2 with TRBJ2-6; 11 bases fit TRBD1. CDR1 and CDR2 from the germline V gene are SNHLY and FYNNEI. CDR3 length: 18 amino acids. V shed 6 bases, J shed 0 bases, and the junction held 7 bases outside the gene matches. The CDR3 bases are TGTGCCAGCAGGCTGGACAGGGGGCGGCTCTCTGGGGCCAACGTCCTGACTTTC. Protein: CASRLDRGRLSGANVLTF.

The CDR3 DNA is TGTGCCACCAGTGGAAAAAGCGGGGGGAGCTCCTACGAGCAGTACTTC. Translating it yields CATSGKSGGSSYEQYF. V gene TRBV24-1 combines with J gene TRBJ2-7, with TRBD2 matching over 9 bases. Germline assignment: CDR1 KGHDR and CDR2 SFDVKD. CDR3 length equals 16 residues. J gave up 0 bases and V 5 bases, and 7 bases lay outside the gene matches.

The V and J genes are TRBV11-3 and TRBJ1-1, with 10 nucleotides matching TRBD1. CDR1 and CDR2 from the germline V gene are SGHNT and YENEEA. The CDR3 covers 14 residues. V was pared by 5 bases and J by 7 bases, with 7 bases of the junction left unmatched. CDR3 DNA: TGTGCCAGCAGCGAGACAGGGGGCACGGATGAAGCTTTCTTT. Its translation: CASSETGGTDEAFF. The full variable domain, with the rest looked up from reference TRBV11-3 and TRBJ1-1, is EAGVVQSPRYKIIEKKQPVAFWCNPISGHNTLYWYLQNLGQGPELLIRYENEEAVDDSQLPKDRFSAERLKGVDSTLKIQPAELGDSAVYLCASSETGGTDEAFFGQGTRLTVV.

On this clone itself: Distinct nucleotide sequences in the sample also encode this CDR3. The V and J genes are TRBV9 and TRBJ2-2; D gene uncertain. CDR3 length: 11 residues. Germline V CDR1 and CDR2: SGDLS, YYNGEE. Trimming pared 4 bases from V and 6 bases from J, leaving 4 bases between. The CDR3 nucleotides read TGTGCCAGCAGCCACTCCGGGGAGCTGTTTTTT. Its translation: CASSHSGELFF.

V gene TRBV3-1 (or the pseudogene TRBV3-2) combines with J gene TRBJ1-2; no clear D. Germline values: CDR1 LGHDT, CDR2 YNNKEL (reference sequence). The CDR3 extends over 13 amino acids. V lost 5 bases and J 9 bases, leaving 16 bases between the germline ends. CDR3 DNA: TGTGCCAGCAGCTCCTCTAGAGGGCAGCGCTACACCTTC. This gives the protein CASSSSRGQRYTF.

Of note for this clone: The same CDR3 is also encoded by other DNA sequences in this sample. The V and J genes are TRBV15 and TRBJ2-4; 9 nucleotides agree with TRBD1. The trim removed 0 bases at V and 0 bases at J, leaving 3 bases unmatched. The CDR3 totals 17 residues. The germline CDR1 and CDR2 sequences are LNHNV and YYDKDF (reference sequence). Written as DNA, the CDR3 is TGTGCCACCAGCAGAGAAGGGACAGGGCTAGCCAAAAACATTCAGTACTTC. Its protein is CATSREGTGLAKNIQYF.